Shown below are 6 T cell receptor beta chains from a single sample sequenced in a study of T-cell memory formation after mild COVID-19. TCRdb fed the 5' RACE reads into MiXCR, producing one record per CDR3 protein. Of 150,000 to 200,000 distinct CDR3 sequences detected, 31% appear once; the ten largest clones hold around 12%. Sequencing was done on a sample of PBMCs or a T cell subset sorted from them (not recorded which). The receptors here all came from an adult woman who had mild COVID-19 (a few samples of this study predate the infection). Cell type and time point are not known.

The V gene is TRBV15, the J gene TRBJ2-7, with TRBD1 matching over 7 bases. The CDR3 is 16 residues long. Germline V gene sequence: CDR1 LNHNV, CDR2 YYDKDF (reference sequence). V gave up 0 bases and J gave up 0 bases; unmatched junction bases: 5. The CDR3 sequence: CATSRDQGENSYEQYF. CDR3 in DNA: TGTGCCACCAGCAGAGATCAGGGGGAGAACTCCTACGAGCAGTACTTC.

J is TRBJ1-1 and V is TRBV18, with D perhaps matching TRBD1 (5 bases). The germline CDR1 and CDR2 sequences are KGHSH and LQKENI. CDR3 length: 16 amino acids. Trimming removed 2 bases at V and 3 bases at J, with 16 bases between. CDR3 DNA sequence: TGTGCCAGCTCACCAGCTGGGGCACACACCGACACTGAAGCTTTCTTT. It encodes CASSPAGAHTDTEAFF. Full variable domain (missing parts from reference TRBV18 and TRBJ1-1): NAGVMQNPRHLVRRRGQEARLRCSPMKGHSHVYWYRQLPEEGLKFMVYLQKENIIDESGMPKERFSAEFPKEGPSILRIQQVVRGDSAAYFCASSPAGAHTDTEAFFGQGTRLTVV.

V usage is TRBV28 and J usage is TRBJ2-7, with D tentatively TRBD1 (5 bases). The V gene's germline CDR1 is MDHEN and CDR2 SYDVKM. CDR3 length: 12 residues. Trimming removed 6 bases from V and 4 bases from J, with 10 bases in between. The CDR3 nucleotides read TGTGCCAGCAGGGGGCGAGTATACGAGCAGTACTTC. This encodes CASRGRVYEQYF.

This chain uses TRBV24-1 with TRBJ2-7; D remains unclear. Germline CDR1 KGHDR, CDR2 SFDVKD. The V and J ends lost 2 bases and 2 bases respectively, with 6 bases between them. The CDR3 totals 13 residues. As DNA, the CDR3 is TGTGCCACCAGTGATTCAAAAACCTACGAGCAGTACTTC. Its translation is CATSDSKTYEQYF.

The chain is built from TRBV5-4 and TRBJ2-1; TRBD2 matches at 8 bases. The ends lost 0 bases at V and 6 bases at J; junction bases unmatched: 5. The length of the CDR3 is 15 residues. CDR1 is SGHNT, CDR2 YYREEE, per germline (reference sequence). The chain's CDR3 is CASSLAGGGGNEQFF. CDR3 in DNA: TGTGCCAGCAGCTTGGCGGGGGGGGGAGGCAATGAGCAGTTCTTC.

This clonotype was recorded many times. The chain couples TRBV24-1 to TRBJ2-7; no clear D. Trimming shortened V by 5 bases and J by 2 bases, and 12 bases separated the two germline ends. The CDR3 length is 14 residues. Germline loops: CDR1 KGHDR, CDR2 SFDVKD. As DNA, the CDR3 is TGTGCCACCAGTGTCGAAGGCGAAACCTACGAGCAGTACTTC. Protein: CATSVEGETYEQYF.